This T cell receptor beta chain was profiled in a study of T cell clones after liver transplantation. About the study: Third-party-reactive TCRbeta sequences from pre-transplant mixed lymphocyte reactions served as antigen-independent comparators. Until 12-24 months post-transplant, subjects got standard immunosuppression and no induction. Points from the study as a whole: Low donor cell numbers restricted donor-reactive repertoire measurement in a couple of subjects.

CDR1 and CDR2 (germline): MGHRA, YSYEKL. Trimming shortened V by 3 bases and J by 6 bases, and 11 bases separated the two germline ends. This CDR3 contains 13 residues. About this clone itself: What it binds is not known.

This table comes from immunoSEQ multiplex PCR, and its TCRdb copy is limited to in-frame clones, with some not included. The sample holds more than 65,000 clones, roughly 80% seen once. The chain uses TRBV4-1 and TRBJ1-2; no definite D call. The TCR sequence derives from a human patient who received a liver transplant. Some of these T cells may belong to the graft donor. The source was CD4+ T cells from blood, collected 12 months after liver transplant. The CDR3 DNA sequence: TGCGCCAGCAGCCAGGTCGGGCCGGATGGCTACACCTTC. Protein product: CASSQVGPDGYTF.